This T cell receptor (beta chain) is from a study of CD8+CD57+ T cells in acquired aplastic anemia. Study background: CD4+ cell libraries from healthy donors averaged about 10.8 million reads.

Germline V gene data show CDR1 as SGHRS and CDR2 as YFSETQ. There are 15 residues in the CDR3. V was clipped by 4 bases and J by 4 bases; unmatched bases: 6. Genomic DNA acted as the template from which TCR beta VDJ combination and CDR3 sequence profiling were carried out. MiXCR, run by TCRdb on the reads, gives a single entry per CDR3 protein. The data hold about 400,000 distinct CDR3 sequences, with about two thirds observed a single time. A word on this clonotype: Its antigen is not identified.

Regarding the study as a whole: Overlapping CD8+ CDR3 repertoires of patients and controls contained approximately 28 shared sequences. CD8+ Simpson's diversity did not differ significantly between patients and controls.

Sequenced sample: sorted CD4+, CD8+, or CD8+CD57+ T cells (not recorded which) from PBMCs. This clonotype was obtained from a human donor in good health, serving as a control. The V and J genes are TRBV5-1 and TRBJ2-3; 10 nucleotides agree with TRBD2. The CDR3: CASSPLAGVPDTQYF. DNA for the CDR3: TGCGCCAGCAGCCCCCTAGCGGGGGTACCAGATACGCAGTATTTT.